This T cell receptor (beta chain) was identified in a study of read filtering for tumor transcriptome and immune sequencing. CDR1 is KGHDR and CDR2 is SFDVKD in the germline V gene. Trimming cost V 3 bases and J 3 bases, with 17 bases left between them. The CDR3 totals 17 residues. This clonotype was observed at least ten times. This library used roughly 400 ng RNA and molecular barcoded adaptors spanning alpha/delta and beta/gamma chains. Each CDR3 protein is one row after TCRdb ran MiXCR on the reads. The sample has tens of thousands of distinct CDR3 sequences, about 14% seen once; the top ten hold approximately 47%.

The receptor's source is a donor over 35 with multiple myeloma. Sequenced input: a population of CD138-negative cells sorted from bone marrow. V usage is TRBV24-1 and J usage is TRBJ2-1; D possibly matches TRBD1 or TRBD2 (5 bases each). CDR3 amino acids: CATSDSSRGPDYNEQFF. The CDR3 DNA is TGTGCCACCAGTGATAGTTCCCGGGGACCGGACTACAATGAGCAGTTCTTC.